The 24 T cell receptor beta chains presented below share a single source sample, sequenced in a study of cytomegalovirus exposure and HLA in healthy donors (dated by TCRdb to the late 2010s). The method behind the library was the immunoSEQ multiplex PCR assay. The multiplex PCR relied on a mix of 60 forward primers for TCR Vbeta segments and 13 reverse primers for TCR Jbeta segments. TCRdb took over this immuneACCESS table, retaining in-frame rearrangements with V and J assigned. Such tables are incomplete; in checked studies, under half of the missing clones stem from an unresolved V gene, and the remainder is unexplained. The sample has about 170,000 clones on record, more than 80% of them singletons. The ten largest clonotypes hold roughly 0.69% of the sample. The sample consisted of PBMCs. Source of these receptors: a woman between 18 and 30 years old in good health and CMV-seronegative.

This sequence joins TRBV11-2 and TRBJ1-2; 12 nucleotides line up with TRBD1. The CDR3 length is 17 residues. Germline V gene sequence: CDR1 SGHAT, CDR2 FQNNGV. Unmatched junction bases numbered 20, after V lost 5 bases and J lost 13 bases. The chain's CDR3 is CASSPGTGGFNRNRSTF. In DNA form, the CDR3 reads TGTGCCAGCAGCCCCGGGACAGGGGGCTTCAATAGAAATCGGAGCACCTTC.

The chain combines TRBV18 with TRBJ1-3, with a possible D match to TRBD1 (5 bases). Germline CDR1 and CDR2: KGHSH and LQKENI. This CDR3 is 15 amino acids long. With 3 bases removed from V and 0 bases from J, the gap between germline ends came to 9 bases. CDR3 sequence: CASSPGLSSGNTIYF. CDR3 nucleotides: TGTGCCAGCTCACCGGGACTGAGCTCTGGAAACACCATATATTTT.

The chain combines TRBV7-9 with TRBJ1-6; TRBD1 matches at 8 bases. J gave up 8 bases and V 1 base, and 4 bases lay outside the gene matches. The germline gives CDR1 SEHNR, CDR2 FQNEAQ (reference sequence). The CDR3 sequence is 15 residues long. The chain's CDR3 is CASSLGTGIDSPLHF. The CDR3 nucleotides read TGTGCCAGCAGCTTAGGGACAGGGATCGATTCACCCCTCCACTTT. Full variable domain (remainder filled in from reference TRBV7-9 and TRBJ1-6): DTGVSQNPRHKITKRGQNVTFRCDPISEHNRLYWYRQTLGQGPEFLTYFQNEAQLEKSRLLSDRFSAERPKGSFSTLEIQRTEQGDSAMYLCASSLGTGIDSPLHFGNGTRLTVT.

The chain joins TRBV9 to TRBJ2-2, with D tentatively TRBD2 (5 bases). This CDR3 spans 16 amino acids. Trimming removed 1 base from V and 6 bases from J, with 16 bases in between. CDR1 and CDR2 from the germline V gene are SGDLS and YYNGEE. This CDR3 is CASSVFSGSRPGELFF. CDR3 bases: TGTGCCAGCAGCGTATTTAGTGGGAGCCGTCCCGGGGAGCTGTTTTTT.

This clone was observed a handful of times. The CDR3 DNA is TGTGCCAGCTCCCTAGATAGCGGGACCGCCACCGGGGAGCTGTTTTTT. Translated, it gives CASSLDSGTATGELFF. The rearrangement links TRBV27 to TRBJ2-2, with 8 bases identical to TRBD2. V shed 8 bases, J shed 4 bases, and the junction held 12 bases outside the gene matches. This CDR3 spans 16 amino acids. Germline CDR1 MNHEY, CDR2 SMNVEV (reference sequence).

This clone was seen only a few times. This rearrangement joins TRBV19 to TRBJ1-4; possible D gene TRBD1, 5 bases. The germline V gene encodes CDR1 LNHDA and CDR2 SQIVND (reference sequence). V lost 3 bases to trimming and J lost 8 bases, with 13 bases between them. The CDR3 spans 14 residues. This chain's CDR3 is CASSIRQGREKLFF. In nucleotides, the CDR3 is TGTGCCAGTAGTATTAGGCAGGGTCGAGAAAAACTGTTTTTT.

The V gene is TRBV20-1, the J gene TRBJ2-7; 8 positions agree with TRBD2. CDR1 DFQATT and CDR2 SNEGSKA come from the germline V gene (reference sequence). This CDR3 is 11 amino acids long. Germline trimming cut 3 bases from V and 10 bases from J; bases unmatched to any gene: 5. CDR3 protein: CSARFAGGQYF. Written as DNA, the CDR3 is TGCAGTGCTAGGTTTGCGGGGGGCCAGTACTTC.

J is TRBJ2-6 and V is TRBV2, with D hard to call. There are 18 residues in the CDR3. V was clipped by 4 bases and J by 0 bases, with 16 bases between them. Looked up from germline, CDR1 is SNHLY and CDR2 is FYNNEI. The CDR3 DNA follows: TGTGCCAGCAGTGTCGTGGCAGGCGAGAGCTCTGGGGCCAACGTCCTGACTTTC. It yields the protein CASSVVAGESSGANVLTF.

The chain employs TRBV29-1 and TRBJ2-1; 8 bases are shared with TRBD2. This CDR3 comprises 14 residues. Germline assignment: CDR1 SQVTM and CDR2 ANQGSEA. The V gene end was trimmed by 6 bases and the J gene end by 0 bases; junction bases not matched to a gene: 4. CDR3 region: CSVGRGNSYNEQFF. The CDR3 coding sequence is TGCAGCGTCGGGAGGGGGAACTCCTACAATGAGCAGTTCTTC.

The chain uses TRBV4-1 and TRBJ2-1; maybe TRBD2 (6 bases). V was clipped by 3 bases and J by 5 bases, with 14 bases between them. Germline CDR1 MGHRA, CDR2 YSYEKL. The CDR3 covers 15 residues. CDR3 protein: CASSQNIAANNEQFF. The CDR3 DNA reads as TGCGCCAGCAGCCAGAATATAGCGGCTAACAATGAGCAGTTCTTC.

This clone has only a few counts. The chain uses TRBV4-3 and TRBJ2-1; 13 bases match TRBD2. Germline lookup yields CDR1 LGHNA and CDR2 YSLEER. The CDR3 runs to 19 residues. V was clipped by 1 base and J by 0 bases; unmatched bases: 6. CDR3 residues: CASSQATSGRTGSYNEQFF. The DNA of the CDR3 is TGCGCCAGCAGCCAAGCGACTAGCGGGAGGACAGGCTCCTACAATGAGCAGTTCTTC.

V and J are TRBV15 and TRBJ1-5, with 11 bases matching TRBD1. The germline V gene encodes CDR1 LNHNV and CDR2 YYDKDF (reference sequence). V lost 3 bases to trimming and J lost 6 bases; unmatched junction nucleotides: 4. The CDR3 totals 15 residues. Written as DNA, the CDR3 is TGTGCCACCAGCAGGGACAGGGGGCCGGGTCAGCCCCAGCATTTT. Amino acids: CATSRDRGPGQPQHF.

This rearrangement joins TRBV5-8 to TRBJ2-7; TRBD2 aligns across 9 bases. This CDR3 is 19 amino acids long. Germline V gene data show CDR1 as SGHTS and CDR2 as YDEGEE. Losses at the gene ends were 2 bases for V and 0 bases for J; bases not matched to a gene: 15. Here the CDR3 reads CASSLIAGETTFPSYEQYF. As DNA, the CDR3 is TGTGCCAGCAGCTTAATAGCGGGGGAAACAACCTTTCCCTCCTACGAGCAGTACTTC.

The chain is built from TRBV7-9 and TRBJ2-1; no clear D. Germline assignment: CDR1 SEHNR and CDR2 FQNEAQ (reference sequence). The CDR3 runs to 13 residues. Trimming stripped 5 bases from V and 8 bases from J, with 13 bases between. CDR3 bases: TGTGCCAGCAGCCCGGTGAGGCGCGATGAGCAGTTCTTC. Its translation is CASSPVRRDEQFF.

The rearrangement joins TRBV5-1 to TRBJ2-1; 10 bases line up with TRBD2. After removal of 7 bases from V and 6 bases from J, the junction contained 10 bases not matched to a gene. Germline-derived CDR1 and CDR2 are SGHRS and YFSETQ. This CDR3 has 15 residues. CDR3 protein: CASYYLAGAGNEQFF. In nucleotides, the CDR3 is TGCGCCAGCTACTATCTAGCGGGAGCCGGCAATGAGCAGTTCTTC.

Only one count was recorded for this clone. This chain joins TRBV5-4 and TRBJ2-1, with 10 nucleotides matching TRBD2. The CDR3 loop spans 16 amino acids. V trimming: 2 bases; J trimming: 1 base; junction bases outside the gene matches: 3. The germline V gene has CDR1 SGHNT and CDR2 YYREEE (reference sequence). The CDR3 spells CASSFPTSGSYNEQFF. CDR3 DNA sequence: TGTGCCAGCAGCTTTCCGACTAGCGGGTCCTACAATGAGCAGTTCTTC.

This chain links TRBV30 with TRBJ2-5; a weak D match, TRBD1 (6 bases). CDR1 and CDR2 from the germline V gene are GTSNPN and SVGIG (reference sequence). The CDR3 is 11 residues long. V lost 8 bases and J 3 bases, leaving 10 bases between the germline ends. The CDR3 bases are TGTGCCGCGGCAGGGGAAGAGACCCAGTACTTC. The encoded protein is CAAAGEETQYF.

CDR3 amino acids: CASSLVRSQETQYF. CDR3 in DNA: TGTGCCAGCAGCTTAGTACGGAGCCAAGAGACCCAGTACTTC. This chain uses TRBV7-9 with TRBJ2-5, with no clear D. The length of the CDR3 is 14 residues. The V end lost 1 base, the J end lost 1 base, and 7 bases lay between the germline ends. From germline, CDR1 is SEHNR and CDR2 FQNEAQ (reference sequence). The full variable domain, in which reference TRBV7-9 and TRBJ2-5 provide the parts outside the CDR3, is DTGVSQNPRHKITKRGQNVTFRCDPISEHNRLYWYRQTLGQGPEFLTYFQNEAQLEKSRLLSDRFSAERPKGSFSTLEIQRTEQGDSAMYLCASSLVRSQETQYFGPGTRLLVL.

This clone was found once. V and J are TRBV28 and TRBJ2-1, with 13 bases that match TRBD2. The CDR3 totals 15 residues. With V trimmed by 3 bases and J by 6 bases, 2 bases remained unmatched. Germline V gene lookup returns CDR1 MDHEN and CDR2 SYDVKM. The CDR3 DNA sequence: TGTGCCAGCAGTTTGAGGACTAGCGGGAGCAATGAGCAGTTCTTC. Its translation: CASSLRTSGSNEQFF. Together with reference TRBV28 and TRBJ2-1, the CDR3 gives the full variable domain: DVKVTQSSRYLVKRTGEKVFLECVQDMDHENMFWYRQDPGLGLRLIYFSYDVKMKEKGDIPEGYSVSREKKERFSLILESASTNQTSMYLCASSLRTSGSNEQFFGPGTRLTVL.

This chain uses TRBV28 with TRBJ1-2; the D gene is possibly TRBD1 (5 bases). There are 12 residues in the CDR3. The V and J ends lost 9 bases and 2 bases respectively, with 10 bases between them. Germline V CDR1 and CDR2: MDHEN, SYDVKM. In DNA form, the CDR3 reads TGTGCCAGTCAGACAGCAAACTATGGCTACACCTTC. Translated, it gives CASQTANYGYTF.

This clone showed up just a few times. CDR3 amino acids: CASSLVIRETDTQYF. CDR3 DNA sequence: TGTGCCAGCAGCTTAGTGATACGGGAGACAGATACGCAGTATTTT. The chain employs TRBV7-9 and TRBJ2-3; possibly TRBD2 for D (6 bases). Trimming left V 1 base short and J 3 bases short, with 11 bases between. The CDR3 has 15 residues. Per germline, CDR1 SEHNR and CDR2 FQNEAQ (reference sequence).

This chain links TRBV11-2 with TRBJ1-2; D gene uncertain. The V gene's germline CDR1 is SGHAT and CDR2 FQNNGV. V shed 6 bases and J shed 2 bases, with 13 bases lying between them. This CDR3 has 14 amino acids. CDR3 sequence: CASRAHNRNYGYTF. The DNA of the CDR3 is TGTGCCAGCAGGGCGCACAACAGAAACTATGGCTACACCTTC.

The rearrangement joins TRBV5-4 to TRBJ1-2; the match to TRBD1 covers 11 bases. The germline V gene has CDR1 SGHNT and CDR2 YYREEE (reference sequence). The CDR3 is 15 residues long. V shed 4 bases and J 8 bases; nucleotides not matched to a gene: 10. The CDR3 loop reads CASSLSGTGGLGYTF. CDR3 sequence (DNA): TGTGCCAGCAGCCTCTCCGGGACAGGGGGGTTAGGCTACACCTTC.

This clone was seen a single time. Different DNA sequences within this sample yield the same CDR3. The gene calls are TRBV5-6 and TRBJ2-7; TRBD2 might be the D (5 bases). V was trimmed by 2 bases and J by 4 bases, leaving 16 bases between them. In germline, CDR1 is SGHDT, CDR2 YYEEEE. This CDR3 is 15 amino acids long. CDR3: CASSFSATSSYEQYF. For the CDR3, the DNA is TGTGCCAGCAGCTTTAGCGCTACGAGCTCTTACGAGCAGTACTTC.